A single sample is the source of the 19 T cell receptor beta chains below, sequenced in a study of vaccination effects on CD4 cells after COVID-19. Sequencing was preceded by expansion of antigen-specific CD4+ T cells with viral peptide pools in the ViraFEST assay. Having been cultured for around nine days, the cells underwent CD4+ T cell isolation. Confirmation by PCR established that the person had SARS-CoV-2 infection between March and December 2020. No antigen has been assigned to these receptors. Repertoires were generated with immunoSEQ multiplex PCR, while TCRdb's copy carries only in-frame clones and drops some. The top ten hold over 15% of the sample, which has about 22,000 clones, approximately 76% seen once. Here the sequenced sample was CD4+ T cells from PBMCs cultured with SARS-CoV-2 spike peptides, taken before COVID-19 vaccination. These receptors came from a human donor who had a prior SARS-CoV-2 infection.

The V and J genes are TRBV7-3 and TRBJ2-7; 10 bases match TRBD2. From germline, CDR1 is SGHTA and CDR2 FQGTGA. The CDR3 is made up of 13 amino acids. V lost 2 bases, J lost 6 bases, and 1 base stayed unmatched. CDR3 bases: TGTGCCAGCAGCTTACTAGCGGGAGTCGAGCAGTACTTC. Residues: CASSLLAGVEQYF.

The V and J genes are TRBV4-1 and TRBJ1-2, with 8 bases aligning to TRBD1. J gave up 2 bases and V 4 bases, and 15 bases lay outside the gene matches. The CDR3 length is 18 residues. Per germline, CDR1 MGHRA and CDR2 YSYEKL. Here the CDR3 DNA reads TGCGCCAGCAGCCCCACCAGCCGGGGGGACAGGAGAAACTATGGCTACACCTTC. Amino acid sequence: CASSPTSRGDRRNYGYTF.

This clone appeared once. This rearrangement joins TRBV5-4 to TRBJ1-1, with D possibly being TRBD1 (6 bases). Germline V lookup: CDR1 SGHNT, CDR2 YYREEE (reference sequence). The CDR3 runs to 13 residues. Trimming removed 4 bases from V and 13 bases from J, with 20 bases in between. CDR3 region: CASSVSGDHLGFF. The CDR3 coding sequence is TGTGCCAGCAGCGTCTCAGGGGACCATCTGGGTTTCTTT.

The CDR3 sequence is CAISGGRNQETQYF. For the CDR3, the DNA is TGTGCCATCAGTGGTGGGCGTAACCAAGAGACCCAGTACTTC. The chain links TRBV10-3 to TRBJ2-5, with no clear D. This CDR3 has 14 residues. V dropped 4 bases and J dropped 0 bases, with 9 bases sitting between them. The germline gives CDR1 ENHRY, CDR2 SYGVKD.

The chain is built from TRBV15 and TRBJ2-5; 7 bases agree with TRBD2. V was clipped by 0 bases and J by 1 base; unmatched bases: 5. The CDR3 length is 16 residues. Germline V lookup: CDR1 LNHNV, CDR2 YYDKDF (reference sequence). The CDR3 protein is CATSRDYGRPQETQYF. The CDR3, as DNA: TGTGCCACCAGCAGAGATTACGGGAGGCCCCAAGAGACCCAGTACTTC.

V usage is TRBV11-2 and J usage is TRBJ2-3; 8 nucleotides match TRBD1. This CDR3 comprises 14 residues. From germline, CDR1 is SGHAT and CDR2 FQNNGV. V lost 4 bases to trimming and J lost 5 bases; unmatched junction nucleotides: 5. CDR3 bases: TGTGCCAGCAGCTCGACAGGGGAAGGAGATACGCAGTATTTT. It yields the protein CASSSTGEGDTQYF.

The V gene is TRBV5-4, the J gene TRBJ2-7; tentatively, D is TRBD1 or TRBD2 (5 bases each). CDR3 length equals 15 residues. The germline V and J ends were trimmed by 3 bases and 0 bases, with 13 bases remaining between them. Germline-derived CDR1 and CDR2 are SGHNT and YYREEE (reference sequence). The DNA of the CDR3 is TGTGCCAGCAGCTCGGGTGGGGGTAGCTCCTACGAGCAGTACTTC. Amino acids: CASSSGGGSSYEQYF.

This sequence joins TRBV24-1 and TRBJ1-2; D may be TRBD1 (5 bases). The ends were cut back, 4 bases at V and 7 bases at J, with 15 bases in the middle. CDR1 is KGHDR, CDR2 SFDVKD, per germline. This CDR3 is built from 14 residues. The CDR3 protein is CATSDPGLNGGYTF. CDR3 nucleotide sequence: TGTGCCACCAGTGACCCGGGACTTAACGGTGGCTACACCTTC.

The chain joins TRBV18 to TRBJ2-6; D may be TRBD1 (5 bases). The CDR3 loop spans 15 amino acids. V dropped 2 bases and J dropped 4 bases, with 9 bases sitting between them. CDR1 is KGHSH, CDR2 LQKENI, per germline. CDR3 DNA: TGTGCCAGCTCACCAACGGCAGGGGGGGCCAACGTCCTGACTTTC. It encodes CASSPTAGGANVLTF.

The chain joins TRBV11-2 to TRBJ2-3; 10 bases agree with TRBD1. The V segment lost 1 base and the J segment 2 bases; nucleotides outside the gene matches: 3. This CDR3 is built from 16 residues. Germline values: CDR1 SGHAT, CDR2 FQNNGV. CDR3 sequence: CASSLGQGAITDTQYF. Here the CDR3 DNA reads TGTGCCAGCAGCTTAGGACAGGGGGCGATCACAGATACGCAGTATTTT.

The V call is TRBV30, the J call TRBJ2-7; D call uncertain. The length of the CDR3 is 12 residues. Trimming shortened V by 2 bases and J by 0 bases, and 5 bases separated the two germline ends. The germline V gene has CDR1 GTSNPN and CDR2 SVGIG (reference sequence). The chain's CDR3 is CAWSSSSYEQYF. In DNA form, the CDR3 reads TGTGCCTGGAGTAGCAGCTCCTACGAGCAGTACTTC.

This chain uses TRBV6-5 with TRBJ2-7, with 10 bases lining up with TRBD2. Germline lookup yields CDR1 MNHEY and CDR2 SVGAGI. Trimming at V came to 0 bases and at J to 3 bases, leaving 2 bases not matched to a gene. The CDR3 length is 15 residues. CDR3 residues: CASSYSSGGDYEQYF. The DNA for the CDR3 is TGTGCCAGCAGTTACTCAAGCGGGGGGGACTACGAGCAGTACTTC.

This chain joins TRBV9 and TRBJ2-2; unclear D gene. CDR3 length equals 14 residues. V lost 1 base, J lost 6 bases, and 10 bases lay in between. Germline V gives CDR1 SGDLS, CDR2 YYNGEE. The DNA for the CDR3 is TGTGCCAGCAGCGTACTGGAGCTGGCCGGGGAGCTGTTTTTT. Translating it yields CASSVLELAGELFF.

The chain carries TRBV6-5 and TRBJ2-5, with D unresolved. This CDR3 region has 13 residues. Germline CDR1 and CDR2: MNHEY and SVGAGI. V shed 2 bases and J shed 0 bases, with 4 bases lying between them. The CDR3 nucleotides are TGTGCCAGCAGTTACAGCTACCAAGAGACCCAGTACTTC. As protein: CASSYSYQETQYF.

CDR3 amino acids: CASSLGLRMGTGELFF. The CDR3 DNA follows: TGTGCCAGCAGCTTAGGGCTTAGGATGGGCACCGGGGAGCTGTTTTTT. The chain is built from TRBV11-3 and TRBJ2-2; the D is unclear. Germline V gives CDR1 SGHNT, CDR2 YENEEA. The CDR3 is 16 residues long. The V end lost 1 base, the J end lost 4 bases, and 13 bases lay between the germline ends.

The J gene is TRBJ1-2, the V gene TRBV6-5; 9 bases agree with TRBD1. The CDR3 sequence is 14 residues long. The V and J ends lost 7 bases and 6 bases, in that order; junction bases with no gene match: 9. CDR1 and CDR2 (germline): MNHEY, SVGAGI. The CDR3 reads CASTKTGGWDGYTF. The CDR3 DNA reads TGTGCCAGCACAAAAACAGGGGGCTGGGATGGCTACACCTTC.

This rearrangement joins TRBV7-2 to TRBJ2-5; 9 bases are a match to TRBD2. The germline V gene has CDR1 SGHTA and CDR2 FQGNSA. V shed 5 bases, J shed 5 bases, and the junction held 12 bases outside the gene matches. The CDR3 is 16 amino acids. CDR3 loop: CASSPWGGGAGETQYF. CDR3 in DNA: TGTGCCAGCAGCCCATGGGGCGGGGGGGCAGGGGAGACCCAGTACTTC. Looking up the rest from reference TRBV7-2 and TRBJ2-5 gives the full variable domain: GAGVSQSPSNKVTEKGKDVELRCDPISGHTALYWYRQSLGQGLEFLIYFQGNSAPDKSGLPSDRFSAERTGGSVSTLTIQRTQQEDSAVYLCASSPWGGGAGETQYFGPGTRLLVL.

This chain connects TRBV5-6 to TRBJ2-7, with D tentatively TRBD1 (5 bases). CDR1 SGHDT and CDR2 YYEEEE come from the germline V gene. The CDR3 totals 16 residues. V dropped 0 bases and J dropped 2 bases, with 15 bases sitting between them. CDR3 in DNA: TGTGCCAGCAGCTTGGTAGGAGCCAGGGTAACCTACGAGCAGTACTTC. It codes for CASSLVGARVTYEQYF.

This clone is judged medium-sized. This CDR3 reads CASSYSSGLDSPLHF. The CDR3, as DNA: TGTGCCAGCAGTTACAGTTCAGGGTTGGATTCACCCCTCCACTTT. The chain carries TRBV6-5 and TRBJ1-6, with a weak D call TRBD1 (5 bases). The V end was cut by 2 bases, the J end by 8 bases, with 13 bases between. The CDR3 spans 15 residues. Germline V CDR1 and CDR2: MNHEY, SVGAGI.